Sequencing of this T cell receptor (beta chain) was carried out in a study of cytomegalovirus exposure and HLA in healthy donors. Overall study results and limits: Immune exposure data for these donors was limited to CMV serostatus.

About this clone itself: Its antigen is still unknown.

PCR involved 60 Vbeta and 13 Jbeta primers. The table came from immunoSEQ multiplex PCR; TCRdb's copy has only in-frame clones and leaves some out. This table has some 32,000 clones, roughly 89% appearing once. J was trimmed by 6 bases and V by 5 bases; bases with no gene match: 11. Germline-derived CDR1 and CDR2 are SGHVS and FQNEAQ. The CDR3 is 15 residues long. The chain carries TRBV7-8 and TRBJ2-7, with TRBD1 identical over 9 bases. Sequenced sample: PBMCs. The clonotype comes from a boy aged 5-17 years in good health and CMV-seronegative. CDR3: CASSLRTGVSSEQYF. The DNA of the CDR3 is TGTGCCAGCAGCCTCCGGACAGGGGTTTCAAGCGAGCAGTACTTC.